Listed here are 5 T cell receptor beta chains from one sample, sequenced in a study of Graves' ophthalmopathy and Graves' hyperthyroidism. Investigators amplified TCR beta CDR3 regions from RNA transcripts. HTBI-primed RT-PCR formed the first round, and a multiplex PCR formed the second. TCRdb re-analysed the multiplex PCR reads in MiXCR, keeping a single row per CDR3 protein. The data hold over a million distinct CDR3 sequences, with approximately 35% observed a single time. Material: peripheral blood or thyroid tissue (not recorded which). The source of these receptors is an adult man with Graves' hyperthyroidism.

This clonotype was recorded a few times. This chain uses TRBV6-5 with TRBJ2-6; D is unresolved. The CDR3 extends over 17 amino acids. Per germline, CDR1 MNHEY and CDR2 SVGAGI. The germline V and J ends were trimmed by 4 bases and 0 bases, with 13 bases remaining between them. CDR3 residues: CASSSVGKSSGANVLTF. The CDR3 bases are TGTGCCAGCAGTTCCGTAGGGAAGAGCTCTGGGGCCAACGTCCTGACTTTC.

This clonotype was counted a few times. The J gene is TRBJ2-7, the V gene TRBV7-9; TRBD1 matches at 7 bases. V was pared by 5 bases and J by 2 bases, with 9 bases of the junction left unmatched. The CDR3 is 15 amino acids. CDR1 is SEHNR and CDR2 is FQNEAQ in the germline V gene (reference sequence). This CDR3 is CASSSEGASPYEQYF. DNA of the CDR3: TGTGCCAGCAGCAGCGAGGGGGCTTCACCCTACGAGCAGTACTTC.

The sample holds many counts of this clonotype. The CDR3 region is CASSRDRPEETQYF. The CDR3 nucleotides are TGTGCCAGCAGTCGGGACAGGCCGGAAGAGACCCAGTACTTC. The rearrangement links TRBV7-2 to TRBJ2-5; 8 bases are shared with TRBD1. V trimming: 6 bases; J trimming: 3 bases; junction bases outside the gene matches: 6. The CDR3 is made up of 14 amino acids. Per germline, CDR1 SGHTA and CDR2 FQGNSA.

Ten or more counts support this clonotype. The CDR3 coding sequence is TGTGCCAGCAGCGCGCTCGTCCAAGAGACCCAGTACTTC. It codes for CASSALVQETQYF. The J gene is TRBJ2-5, the V gene TRBV7-2; D gene uncertain. The germline CDR1 and CDR2 sequences are SGHTA and FQGNSA. This CDR3 is 13 amino acids long. Trimming took off 5 bases at V and 1 base at J, with 8 bases between the two ends. The entire variable domain, with the rest obtained from reference TRBV7-2 and TRBJ2-5, is as follows: GAGVSQSPSNKVTEKGKDVELRCDPISGHTALYWYRQSLGQGLEFLIYFQGNSAPDKSGLPSDRFSAERTGGSVSTLTIQRTQQEDSAVYLCASSALVQETQYFGPGTRLLVL.

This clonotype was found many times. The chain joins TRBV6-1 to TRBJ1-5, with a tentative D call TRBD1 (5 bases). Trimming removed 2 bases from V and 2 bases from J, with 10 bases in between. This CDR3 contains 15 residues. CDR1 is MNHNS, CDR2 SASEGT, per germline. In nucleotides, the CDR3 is TGTGCCAGCAGTGAAACAACAGGACGCAATCAGCCCCAGCATTTT. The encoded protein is CASSETTGRNQPQHF.